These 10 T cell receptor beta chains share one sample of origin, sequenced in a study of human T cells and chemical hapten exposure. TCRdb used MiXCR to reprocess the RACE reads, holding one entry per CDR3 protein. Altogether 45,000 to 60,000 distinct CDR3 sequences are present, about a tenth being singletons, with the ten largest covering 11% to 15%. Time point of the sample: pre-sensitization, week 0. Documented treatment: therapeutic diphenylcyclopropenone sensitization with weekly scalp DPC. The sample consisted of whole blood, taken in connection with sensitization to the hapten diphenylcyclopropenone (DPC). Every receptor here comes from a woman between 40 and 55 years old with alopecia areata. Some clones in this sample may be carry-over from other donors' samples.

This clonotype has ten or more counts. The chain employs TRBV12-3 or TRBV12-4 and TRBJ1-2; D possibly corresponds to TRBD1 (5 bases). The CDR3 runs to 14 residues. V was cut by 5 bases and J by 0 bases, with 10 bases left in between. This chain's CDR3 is CASSPGPANYGYTF. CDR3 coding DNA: TGTGCCAGCAGTCCAGGGCCAGCTAACTATGGCTACACCTTC.

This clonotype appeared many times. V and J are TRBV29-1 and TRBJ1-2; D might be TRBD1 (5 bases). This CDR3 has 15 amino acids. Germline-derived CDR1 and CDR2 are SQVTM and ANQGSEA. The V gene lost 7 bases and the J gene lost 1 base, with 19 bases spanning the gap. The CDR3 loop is CSAAQGLSFNYGYTF. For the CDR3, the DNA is TGCAGCGCTGCCCAGGGCCTCAGTTTTAACTATGGCTACACCTTC.

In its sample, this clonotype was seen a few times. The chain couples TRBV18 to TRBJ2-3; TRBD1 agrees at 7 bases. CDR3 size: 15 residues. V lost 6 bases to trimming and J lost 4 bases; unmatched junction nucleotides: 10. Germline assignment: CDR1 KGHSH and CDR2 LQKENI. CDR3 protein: CASSPRQGSADTQYF. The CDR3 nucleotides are TGTGCCAGCTCCCCAAGACAGGGCAGCGCAGATACGCAGTATTTT.

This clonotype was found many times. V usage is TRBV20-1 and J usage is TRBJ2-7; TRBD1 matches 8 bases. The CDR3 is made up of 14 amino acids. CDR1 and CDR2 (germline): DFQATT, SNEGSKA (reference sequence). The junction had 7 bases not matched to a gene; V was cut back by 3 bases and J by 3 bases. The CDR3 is CSASPPDRDYEQYF. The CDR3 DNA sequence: TGCAGTGCTAGTCCCCCGGACAGGGACTACGAGCAGTACTTC.

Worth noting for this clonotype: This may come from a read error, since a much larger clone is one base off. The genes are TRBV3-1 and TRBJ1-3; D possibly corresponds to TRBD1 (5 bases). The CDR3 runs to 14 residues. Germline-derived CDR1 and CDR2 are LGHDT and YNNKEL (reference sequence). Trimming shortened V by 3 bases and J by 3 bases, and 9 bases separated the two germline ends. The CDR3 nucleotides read TGTGCCAGCAGCCAGACAGTCTATGGAAACACCATATATTTT. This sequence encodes CASSQTVYGNTIYF.

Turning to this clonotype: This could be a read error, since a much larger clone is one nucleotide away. The CDR3 spells CSTKGGSLGTDTQYF. CDR3 bases: TGCAGCACGAAGGGGGGCTCTCTTGGTACAGATACGCAGTATTTT. The V call is TRBV29-1, the J call TRBJ2-3; D possibly uses TRBD1 or TRBD2 (6 bases each). The germline gives CDR1 SQVTM, CDR2 ANQGSEA. This CDR3 contains 15 residues. Trimming pared 8 bases from V and 3 bases from J, leaving 21 bases between.

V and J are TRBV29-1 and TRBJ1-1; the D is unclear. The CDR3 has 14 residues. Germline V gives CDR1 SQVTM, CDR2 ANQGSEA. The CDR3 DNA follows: TGCAGTTTCCTTGGGAAATTCGGGAACACTGAAGCTTTCTTT. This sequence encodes CSFLGKFGNTEAFF.

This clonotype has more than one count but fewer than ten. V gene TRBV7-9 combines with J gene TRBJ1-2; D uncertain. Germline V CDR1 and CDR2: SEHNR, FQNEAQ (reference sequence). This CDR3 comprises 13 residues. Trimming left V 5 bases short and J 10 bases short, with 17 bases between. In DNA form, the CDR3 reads TGTGCCAGCAGCCAATTCCGGGCCGAGGCCTACACCTTC. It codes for CASSQFRAEAYTF.

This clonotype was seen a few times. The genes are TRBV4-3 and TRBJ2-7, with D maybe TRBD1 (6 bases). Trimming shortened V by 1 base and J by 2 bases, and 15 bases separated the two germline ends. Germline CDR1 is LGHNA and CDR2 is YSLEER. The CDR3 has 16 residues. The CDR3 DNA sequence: TGCGCCAGCAGCCAAGTTTCGGAGCGGACAGCCTACGAGCAGTACTTC. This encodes CASSQVSERTAYEQYF.

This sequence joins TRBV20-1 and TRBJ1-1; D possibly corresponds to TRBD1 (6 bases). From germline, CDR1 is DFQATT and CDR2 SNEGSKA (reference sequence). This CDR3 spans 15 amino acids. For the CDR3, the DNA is TGCAGCAGTGCCATAACAGGGTTTTCGAACACTGAAGCTTTCTTT. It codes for CSSAITGFSNTEAFF.